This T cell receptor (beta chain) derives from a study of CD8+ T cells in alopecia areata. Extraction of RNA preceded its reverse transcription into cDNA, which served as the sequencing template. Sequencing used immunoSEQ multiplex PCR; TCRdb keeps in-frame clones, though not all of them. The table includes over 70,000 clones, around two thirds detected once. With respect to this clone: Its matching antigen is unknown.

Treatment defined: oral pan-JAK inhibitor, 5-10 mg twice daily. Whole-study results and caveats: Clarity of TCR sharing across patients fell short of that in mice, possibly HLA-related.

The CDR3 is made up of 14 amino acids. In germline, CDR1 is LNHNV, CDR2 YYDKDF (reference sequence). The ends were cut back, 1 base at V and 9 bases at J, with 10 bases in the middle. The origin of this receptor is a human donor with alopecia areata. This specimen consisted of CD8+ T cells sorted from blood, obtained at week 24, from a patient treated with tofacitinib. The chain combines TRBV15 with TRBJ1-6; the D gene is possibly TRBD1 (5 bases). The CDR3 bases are TGTGCCACCAGCAGAGCAGGGAGTAGTTCACCCCTCCACTTT. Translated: CATSRAGSSSPLHF.